The sequence of this T cell receptor beta chain was determined in a study of beta chain features in type 1 diabetes. Expressed TCRB transcripts were sequenced, since all the RNA that had been isolated was reverse transcribed. The data were produced by immunoSEQ multiplex PCR, yet TCRdb's version contains in-frame clones alone and is incomplete. The data hold roughly 500,000 clones, with 30% observed a single time. This clone was recorded a few times. Its antigen is not identified. Study-level findings and limits: In cDNA sequencing, cells with high TCR expression could be over-represented.

V trimming: 8 bases; J trimming: 4 bases; junction bases outside the gene matches: 6. Germline V lookup: CDR1 MDHEN, CDR2 SYDVKM. The CDR3 extends over 14 amino acids. The chain uses TRBV28 and TRBJ2-3; TRBD1 matches 10 bases. The receptor was isolated from a young man in good health. The sequenced sample was naive CD4+ T cells from blood. The CDR3 region is CASCRDRGADTQYF. The CDR3 DNA follows: TGTGCCAGCTGCCGGGACAGGGGCGCAGATACGCAGTATTTT.